The 16 T cell receptor beta chains reported below all come from one sample, sequenced in a study of T cell changes during pregnancy in multiple sclerosis. Generated by immunoSEQ multiplex PCR, the TCRdb table keeps only in-frame clones and is missing some. The table lists approximately 61,000 clones, roughly 88% of them singletons, with approximately 1.7% in the top ten. Sequenced here: peripheral blood, sampled in the first trimester of pregnancy. Receptor source: a female donor with multiple sclerosis, enrolled in a pregnancy study.

In this sample, this clone turned up once. This chain uses TRBV6-6 with TRBJ2-1; D gene ambiguous. CDR3 length equals 15 residues. Germline V gene lookup returns CDR1 MNHNY and CDR2 SVGAGI (reference sequence). Trimming stripped 2 bases from V and 4 bases from J, with 12 bases between. CDR3 DNA: TGTGCCAGCAGTTACGCTCCACGGTCTTACAATGAGCAGTTCTTC. This gives the protein CASSYAPRSYNEQFF.

The chain recombines TRBV2 with TRBJ2-5; a weak D match, TRBD2 (6 bases). The CDR3 sequence is 12 residues long. Between the trimmed V and J ends, which lost 7 bases and 6 bases, there was a span of 12 bases. Per the germline V gene, CDR1 is SNHLY and CDR2 is FYNNEI. The CDR3 region is CASKLAGKTQYF. The CDR3 DNA follows: TGTGCCAGCAAACTAGCAGGCAAGACCCAGTACTTC.

This chain connects TRBV6-5 to TRBJ2-2; D perhaps matches TRBD1 (6 bases). Germline V gives CDR1 MNHEY, CDR2 SVGAGI. The V end lost 5 bases, the J end lost 4 bases, and 14 bases lay between the germline ends. The CDR3 loop spans 15 amino acids. Here the CDR3 DNA reads TGTGCCAGCAGTCCAGGGGTATCGGCCACCGGGGAGCTGTTTTTT. Amino acid sequence: CASSPGVSATGELFF.

The chain combines TRBV9 with TRBJ1-1; D remains ambiguous. From germline, CDR1 is SGDLS and CDR2 YYNGEE. The CDR3 is 12 amino acids. V was trimmed by 4 bases and J by 7 bases, leaving 11 bases between them. The CDR3 is CASSPGGDEAFF. Here the CDR3 DNA reads TGTGCCAGCAGCCCCGGAGGTGATGAAGCTTTCTTT. The full variable domain, its missing parts supplied by reference TRBV9 and TRBJ1-1, is DSGVTQTPKHLITATGQRVTLRCSPRSGDLSVYWYQQSLDQGLQFLIQYYNGEERAKGNILERFSAQQFPDLHSELNLSSLELGDSALYFCASSPGGDEAFFGQGTRLTVV.

The sample holds a few counts of this clone. The J gene is TRBJ1-1, the V gene TRBV30; D gene uncertain. V gave up 4 bases and J gave up 0 bases, with 9 bases separating them. This CDR3 has 13 amino acids. Germline V gene lookup returns CDR1 GTSNPN and CDR2 SVGIG (reference sequence). CDR3 amino acids: CAWTTEMNTEAFF. CDR3 nucleotides: TGTGCCTGGACAACTGAAATGAACACTGAAGCTTTCTTT.

This clone was picked up a small number of times. J is TRBJ2-3 and V is TRBV4-1; D call uncertain. Trimming left V 0 bases short and J 2 bases short, with 15 bases between. CDR3 length equals 17 residues. Germline V gene lookup returns CDR1 MGHRA and CDR2 YSYEKL. The CDR3 spells CASSQDLRRSDTDTQYF. In nucleotides, the CDR3 is TGCGCCAGCAGCCAAGATCTGCGACGGAGTGACACAGATACGCAGTATTTT.

This sequence joins TRBV6-5 and TRBJ1-1; D gene ambiguous. Trimming removed 2 bases from V and 5 bases from J, with 9 bases in between. In germline, CDR1 is MNHEY, CDR2 SVGAGI. This CDR3 region has 13 residues. The chain's CDR3 is CASSYLPGTEAFF. The DNA for the CDR3 is TGTGCCAGCAGTTACCTTCCGGGAACTGAAGCTTTCTTT.

This rearrangement joins TRBV6-1 to TRBJ2-5, with TRBD2 matching 8 bases. Germline-derived CDR1 and CDR2 are MNHNS and SASEGT. The V gene end was trimmed by 1 base and the J gene end by 4 bases; junction bases not matched to a gene: 8. This CDR3 has 16 amino acids. The DNA for the CDR3 is TGTGCCAGCAGTGAAGAGGTCGGGAGGGCCTTAGAGACCCAGTACTTC. Amino acid sequence: CASSEEVGRALETQYF.

V and J are TRBV18 and TRBJ1-1; D unresolved. The CDR3 spans 13 residues. In germline, CDR1 is KGHSH, CDR2 LQKENI. V dropped 0 bases and J dropped 11 bases, with 13 bases sitting between them. In DNA, the CDR3 is TGTGCCAGCTCACCACCGACAACCGGGGAGGCTTTCTTT. The encoded protein is CASSPPTTGEAFF.

This chain connects TRBV27 to TRBJ2-7, with TRBD2 identical over 10 bases. The V segment lost 4 bases and the J segment 6 bases; nucleotides outside the gene matches: 12. The CDR3 spans 16 residues. Germline CDR1 reads MNHEY; CDR2 reads SMNVEV (reference sequence). CDR3 in DNA: TGTGCCAGCAGTTCCCTAGCGGGAGCGCTGTCTGCCGAGCAGTACTTC. Translation: CASSSLAGALSAEQYF.

V and J are TRBV19 and TRBJ2-1, with TRBD2 identical over 11 bases. The ends lost 5 bases at V and 5 bases at J; junction bases unmatched: 11. This CDR3 contains 17 residues. Germline V lookup: CDR1 LNHDA, CDR2 SQIVND (reference sequence). CDR3 nucleotide sequence: TGTGCCAGTAGTGGGGGGACTAGCGGTCAGCCGCACAATGAGCAGTTCTTC. Residues: CASSGGTSGQPHNEQFF.

This clone came up once. V is TRBV7-9 and J is TRBJ2-1; D is unclear. The V gene lost 4 bases and the J gene lost 6 bases, with 25 bases spanning the gap. The CDR3 spans 18 residues. Germline loops: CDR1 SEHNR, CDR2 FQNEAQ (reference sequence). The CDR3 DNA follows: TGTGCCAGCAGCTCCCCGCTCCGGGTCTCCATGAGGCTCAATGAGCAGTTCTTC. Translating gives CASSSPLRVSMRLNEQFF.

The chain has TRBV4-2 and TRBJ2-1; the D gene is possibly TRBD2 (5 bases). Germline-derived CDR1 and CDR2 are LGHNA and YNFKEQ. The CDR3 covers 16 residues. Trimming took off 0 bases at V and 3 bases at J, with 12 bases between the two ends. CDR3 sequence (DNA): TGTGCCAGCAGCCAAGACTCGAGTGGGAGCTACAATGAGCAGTTCTTC. It is translated as CASSQDSSGSYNEQFF.

The genes are TRBV5-4 and TRBJ1-2; 8 bases fit TRBD1. Looked up from germline, CDR1 is SGHNT and CDR2 is YYREEE (reference sequence). This CDR3 spans 14 amino acids. With V trimmed by 5 bases and J by 5 bases, 8 bases remained unmatched. Here the CDR3 reads CASSPGGLKYGYTF. As DNA, the CDR3 is TGTGCCAGCAGTCCAGGGGGCTTAAAGTATGGCTACACCTTC.

This chain links TRBV6-5 with TRBJ2-1, with TRBD2 matching over 8 bases. CDR3 length equals 15 residues. The V gene end was trimmed by 7 bases and the J gene end by 2 bases; junction bases not matched to a gene: 7. CDR1 and CDR2 from the germline V gene are MNHEY and SVGAGI. CDR3 loop: CASTVTSGPYNEQFF. The CDR3 nucleotides are TGTGCCAGCACCGTAACTAGCGGTCCCTACAATGAGCAGTTCTTC.

This chain links TRBV5-1 with TRBJ2-5; TRBD1 matches 9 bases. Germline CDR1 SGHRS, CDR2 YFSETQ. The CDR3 runs to 15 residues. The J segment lost 2 bases and the V segment lost 0 bases, leaving 2 bases of the junction unmatched. CDR3: CASSLGGQGQETQYF. The CDR3 bases are TGCGCCAGCAGCTTGGGGGGACAGGGTCAAGAGACCCAGTACTTC.